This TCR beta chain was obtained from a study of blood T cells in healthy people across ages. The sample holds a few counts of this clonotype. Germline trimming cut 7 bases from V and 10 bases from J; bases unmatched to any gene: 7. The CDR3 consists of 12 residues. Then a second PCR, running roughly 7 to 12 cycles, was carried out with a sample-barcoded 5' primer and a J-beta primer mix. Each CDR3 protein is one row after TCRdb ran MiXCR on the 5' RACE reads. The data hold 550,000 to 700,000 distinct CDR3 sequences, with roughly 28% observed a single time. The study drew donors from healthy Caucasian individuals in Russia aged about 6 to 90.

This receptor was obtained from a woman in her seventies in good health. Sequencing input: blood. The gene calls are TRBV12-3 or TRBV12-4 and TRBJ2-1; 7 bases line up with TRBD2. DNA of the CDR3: TGTGCCAGCACCAGACTAGCTGACGAGCAGTTCTTC. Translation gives CASTRLADEQFF.